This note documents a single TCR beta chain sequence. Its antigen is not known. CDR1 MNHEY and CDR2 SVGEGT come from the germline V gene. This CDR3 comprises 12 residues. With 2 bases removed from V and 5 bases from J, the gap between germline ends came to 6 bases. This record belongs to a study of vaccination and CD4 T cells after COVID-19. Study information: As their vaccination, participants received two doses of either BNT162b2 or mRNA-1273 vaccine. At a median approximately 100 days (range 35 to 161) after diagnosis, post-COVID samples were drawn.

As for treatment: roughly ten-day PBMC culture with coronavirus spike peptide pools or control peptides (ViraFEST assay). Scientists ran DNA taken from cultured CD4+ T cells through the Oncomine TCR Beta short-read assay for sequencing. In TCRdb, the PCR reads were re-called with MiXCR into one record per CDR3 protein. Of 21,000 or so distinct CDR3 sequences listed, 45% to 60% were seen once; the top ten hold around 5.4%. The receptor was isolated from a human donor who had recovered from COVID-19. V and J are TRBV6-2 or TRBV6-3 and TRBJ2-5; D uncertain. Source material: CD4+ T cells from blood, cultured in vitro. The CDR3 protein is CASSYPDETQYF. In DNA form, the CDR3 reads TGTGCCAGCAGTTACCCCGACGAGACCCAGTACTTC.